Listed below are T cell receptor beta chains from one sample, sequenced in a study of response to subunit inactivated influenza vaccine. Each CDR3 protein is one row after TCRdb ran MiXCR on the RT-PCR reads. The sample lists about 700,000 distinct CDR3 sequences; 11% to 15% were seen once. The sample in question was PBMCs from blood, obtained 14 to 15 days before vaccination. All receptors come from a man in his forties or fifties who received an inactivated influenza vaccine. Each CDR3 is given with its conserved first and last residue. The D gene is left open where the match is weak. Some rows have no size entry. The others give once, few or many, or a class for an expanded clone.

clone size	D gene	V gene	J gene	CDR3 DNA	CDR3 protein
-	-	TRBV12-3/TRBV12-4	TRBJ2-5	TGTGCCAGCAGTTTGACCCTCATAGCTTCGGAGACCCAGTACTTC	CASSLTLIASETQYF
few	-	TRBV27	TRBJ1-1	TGTGCCAGCAGATATATTGGGGGCACTGAAGCTTTCTTT	CASRYIGGTEAFF
many	-	TRBV29-1	TRBJ2-5	TGCAGCGTTGAAAAAGAGACCCAGTACTTC	CSVEKETQYF
-	-	TRBV5-1	TRBJ2-2	TGCGCCAGCCACGTCGACACGGGGACCGGGGAGCTGTTTTTT	CASHVDTGTGELFF
few	-	TRBV5-1	TRBJ1-2	TGCGCCAGCAGCTGGGACTCCAGGGGTTATGGCTACACCTTC	CASSWDSRGYGYTF
few	-	TRBV5-1	TRBJ1-2	TGCGCCAGCAGCTTGGGCAGACACGATTATGGCTACACCTTC	CASSLGRHDYGYTF
-	TRBD2	TRBV7-2	TRBJ2-2	TGTGCCAGCAGCCTAGCGGGAGGGAGGCGGACCGGGGAGCTGTTTTTT	CASSLAGGRRTGELFF
few	TRBD1	TRBV5-1	TRBJ2-7	TGCGCCAGCAGCCCACCGGGACAGGGCTCTTTTCAGTACTTC	CASSPPGQGSFQYF
-	TRBD2	TRBV7-2	TRBJ2-1	TGTGCCAGCAGCTTAAGCCTAGCGGGAGGCACCGCCGGCTCCTACAATGAGCAGTTCTTC	CASSLSLAGGTAGSYNEQFF
few	-	TRBV7-9	TRBJ1-5	TGTGCCAGCAGCTTAGGATTAACAGGGTCTGGCAATCAGCCCCAGCATTTT	CASSLGLTGSGNQPQHF
-	-	TRBV9	TRBJ2-2	TGTGCCAGCAGCGTATATGCAGGGGCCGGGGAGCTGTTTTTT	CASSVYAGAGELFF
-	TRBD1	TRBV5-1	TRBJ2-7	TGCGCCAGCAGCTCGGGCGGTGTGGGGACAGGGAGGCTTTACGATCAGTACTTC	CASSSGGVGTGRLYDQYF
many	-	TRBV15	TRBJ2-1	TGTGCCACCAGCAGCAGGGTTGGAGCGAGTGAGCAGTTCTTC	CATSSRVGASEQFF
-	TRBD2	TRBV29-1	TRBJ2-1	TGCAGCGTTGCACTAGCGGGAGTCTACAATGAGCAGTTCTTC	CSVALAGVYNEQFF
-	TRBD2	TRBV27	TRBJ2-3	TGTGCCAGCAGTCTAGGACTAGCGGGAGCCCCAGATACGCAGTATTTT	CASSLGLAGAPDTQYF
-	-	TRBV29-1	TRBJ2-5	TGCAGCGTCGAACCGGGGGATCAAGAGACCCAGTACTTC	CSVEPGDQETQYF
-	-	TRBV6-5	TRBJ1-2	TGTGCCAGCAGTTACTCCTACCAGTTCTATGGCTACACCTTC	CASSYSYQFYGYTF
few	-	TRBV5-1	TRBJ2-5	TGCGCCAGCAGCTTGGTTTCAGGGGCCACCCAAGAGACCCAGTACTTC	CASSLVSGATQETQYF
many	TRBD1	TRBV29-1	TRBJ2-7	TGCAGCGCTACAGGGGTCTCCTACGAGCAGTACTTC	CSATGVSYEQYF
-	TRBD1	TRBV10-3	TRBJ2-6	TGTGCCATCAGTGAATCGCGACAGGGTACTGGGGCCAACGTCCTGACTTTC	CAISESRQGTGANVLTF
-	-	TRBV14	TRBJ1-2	TGTGCCAGCAGCCAATTCCGGGACTATGGCTACACCTTC	CASSQFRDYGYTF
-	-	TRBV3-1	TRBJ2-7	TGTGCCAGCAGCCCCGCGGACCCCTGCGCCCCCTACGAGCAGTACTTC	CASSPADPCAPYEQYF
few	TRBD1	TRBV5-1	TRBJ2-1	TGCGCCAGCAGCCCCCGGGACAGGGGGGGGTCCTACAATGAGCAGTTCTTC	CASSPRDRGGSYNEQFF
few	TRBD1	TRBV2	TRBJ2-2	TGTACCTTCTGGGCCGGGACAGGAAATGTTGCCAGAAACACCGGGGAGCTGTTTTTT	CTFWAGTGNVARNTGELFF
-	TRBD1	TRBV6-5	TRBJ1-4	TGTGCCAGCAGTTTGGGACAGCCAGGGGGTAATGAAAAACTGTTTTTT	CASSLGQPGGNEKLFF
-	TRBD2	TRBV27	TRBJ2-4	TGTGCCAGCAGCACAGGGACTAGCGGGAGAATAGGCAAAAACATTCAGTACTTC	CASSTGTSGRIGKNIQYF
-	-	TRBV20-1	TRBJ1-1	TGCAGTGCTAGAGTTGGGACACTGAACACTGAAGCTTTCTTT	CSARVGTLNTEAFF
few	-	TRBV20-1	TRBJ2-7	TGCAGTGCTAGCCCCCCCCACAGAAGCTACGAGCAGTACTTC	CSASPPHRSYEQYF
few	TRBD1	TRBV29-1	TRBJ2-7	TGCAGCGTTGAAGGCCGGGACAGGGGGTACTACGAGCAGTACTTC	CSVEGRDRGYYEQYF
many	-	TRBV15	TRBJ2-2	TGTGCCACCAGCAGAGATCAGCGGCTAGCGAACGGGGAGCTGTTTTTT	CATSRDQRLANGELFF
-	TRBD2	TRBV4-3	TRBJ2-1	TGCGCCAGCAGCCAAGATGGGACTAGCGATTGGGGTGAGCAGTTCTTC	CASSQDGTSDWGEQFF
-	-	TRBV18	TRBJ2-3	TGTGCCAGCTCACCACCGCTTGGCGGGGGCACAGATACGCAGTATTTT	CASSPPLGGGTDTQYF
-	TRBD1	TRBV7-2	TRBJ2-2	TGTGCCAGCGCCCATTTTGCACAGGGGGCGAACGGGGAGCTGTTTTTT	CASAHFAQGANGELFF
few	-	TRBV6-5	TRBJ2-7	TGTGCCAGCAGTTACTCAGACTCCAGGGGCGCCTACGAGCAGTACTTC	CASSYSDSRGAYEQYF
many	TRBD2	TRBV7-2	TRBJ2-1	TGTGCCAGCAGTTGGACTAGTGGCAATGAGCAGTTCTTC	CASSWTSGNEQFF